The clone carrying this T cell receptor beta chain was found once. Only in-frame clones appear in the TCRdb table, and some are missing; sequencing was by immunoSEQ multiplex PCR. Altogether around 310,000 clones are present, around 90% being singletons, with the ten largest covering 6.5% to 8%. The data are from a study of blood T cell repertoires in COVID-19. Study-wide context: Nucleic acid was either cDNA or gDNA, and it came from T cells, B-cell-depleted T cells, or PBMCs.

Germline assignment: CDR1 MNHEY and CDR2 SVGEGT. V dropped 0 bases and J dropped 6; count of bases not matched to a gene: 11. There are 17 residues in the CDR3. The rearrangement uses TRBV6-2 or TRBV6-3 and TRBJ1-5, with TRBD1 identical over 7 bases. The source is a woman in her twenties or thirties with COVID-19, enrolled during active disease. The sample consisted of peripheral blood. The DNA for the CDR3 is TGTGCCAGCAGTTACTCGAATTGGGCTCAGGGGGGTCAGCCCCAGCATTTT. It encodes CASSYSNWAQGGQPQHF.